A single sample is the source of the 20 T cell receptor beta chains below, sequenced in a study of T-cell memory formation after mild COVID-19 (dated by TCRdb to 2020 to 2023). Library method: 5' RACE. Data came from an Illumina NovaSeq 6000. TCRdb ran its own pipeline on the public reads, namely fastp trimming at Q25 and MiXCR clone calling, and kept in-frame beta chains. Each entry is one CDR3 protein sequence, shown with its most common DNA and genes. This sample holds roughly 350,000 distinct CDR3 sequences; approximately 29% were observed only once. The ten largest account for less than 15% of the sample. Sequencing was performed on PBMCs or a T cell subset sorted from them (not recorded which). The receptors were gathered from an adult woman who had mild COVID-19 (a few samples of this study predate the infection). The sample titles of this study are shuffled in the database, so cell type and time point are left out; the donor was told from shared clones.

The V and J genes are TRBV6-1 and TRBJ1-2; D uncertain. The length of the CDR3 is 12 residues. Per the germline V gene, CDR1 is MNHNS and CDR2 is SASEGT. V was clipped by 0 bases and J by 8 bases, with 7 bases between them. The CDR3 loop reads CASSEAYGGYTF. The CDR3, as DNA: TGTGCCAGCAGTGAAGCGTATGGAGGCTACACCTTC.

V gene TRBV14 combines with J gene TRBJ2-7; D gene uncertain. The CDR3 totals 17 residues. Between the trimmed V and J ends, which lost 1 base and 7 bases, there was a span of 23 bases. Per the germline V gene, CDR1 is SGHDN and CDR2 is FVKESK. CDR3 nucleotide sequence: TGTGCCAGCAGCCAAGGAATTGGGTCACCTAAGATGGGGGAGCAGTACTTC. It yields the protein CASSQGIGSPKMGEQYF. The full variable domain, its missing parts supplied by reference TRBV14 and TRBJ2-7, is EAGVTQFPSHSVIEKGQTVTLRCDPISGHDNLYWYRRVMGKEIKFLLHFVKESKQDESGMPNNRFLAERTGGTYSTLKVQPAELEDSGVYFCASSQGIGSPKMGEQYFGPGTRLTVT.

This sequence joins TRBV20-1 and TRBJ1-3; D not certain. This CDR3 comprises 11 residues. CDR1 is DFQATT, CDR2 SNEGSKA, per germline (reference sequence). The V and J ends lost 3 bases and 9 bases respectively, with 9 bases between them. The CDR3 protein is CSASERTTIYF. The CDR3, as DNA: TGCAGTGCTAGCGAGCGAACCACCATATATTTT.

The gene calls are TRBV12-3 or TRBV12-4 and TRBJ2-1; 8 bases match TRBD1. V was pared by 8 bases and J by 6 bases, with 9 bases of the junction left unmatched. The CDR3 covers 14 residues. The CDR3 DNA is TGTGCCAGCGTTCCCGGGACAGGCCCCAATGAGCAGTTCTTC. It is translated as CASVPGTGPNEQFF.

V and J are TRBV18 and TRBJ2-7, with TRBD1 matching over 9 bases. This CDR3 has 17 amino acids. The germline V gene has CDR1 KGHSH and CDR2 LQKENI. V lost 3 bases to trimming and J lost 3 bases; unmatched junction nucleotides: 12. The CDR3 DNA sequence: TGTGCCAGCTCACCTCTTGGGACAGGGTACGATCACTACGAGCAGTACTTC. This codes for CASSPLGTGYDHYEQYF. The full variable domain, its missing parts supplied by reference TRBV18 and TRBJ2-7, is NAGVMQNPRHLVRRRGQEARLRCSPMKGHSHVYWYRQLPEEGLKFMVYLQKENIIDESGMPKERFSAEFPKEGPSILRIQQVVRGDSAAYFCASSPLGTGYDHYEQYFGPGTRLTVT.

This clonotype was counted a few times. The J gene is TRBJ2-7, the V gene TRBV11-2, with 14 positions matching TRBD2. The CDR3 covers 14 residues. V trimming: 5 bases; J trimming: 12 bases; junction bases outside the gene matches: 9. The germline V gene encodes CDR1 SGHAT and CDR2 FQNNGV. CDR3 sequence: CASSLTGLAGDLYF. CDR3 sequence (DNA): TGTGCCAGCAGCCTAACGGGACTAGCGGGAGATCTGTACTTC. Looking up the rest from reference TRBV11-2 and TRBJ2-7 gives the full variable domain: EAGVAQSPRYKIIEKRQSVAFWCNPISGHATLYWYQQILGQGPKLLIQFQNNGVVDDSQLPKDRFSAERLKGVDSTLKIQPAKLEDSAVYLCASSLTGLAGDLYFGPGTRLTVT.

The rearrangement joins TRBV11-2 to TRBJ2-1; 11 bases map to TRBD2. J lost 9 bases, V lost 4 bases, and 8 bases had no gene match. CDR1 SGHAT and CDR2 FQNNGV come from the germline V gene. The CDR3 covers 15 residues. DNA of the CDR3: TGTGCCAGCAGCTACCGTAGCGGGGGGGTTGGTGAGCAGTTCTTC. It specifies CASSYRSGGVGEQFF.

This clonotype has just a few counts. The chain joins TRBV6-2 or TRBV6-3 to TRBJ2-7; no clear D. The CDR3 length is 13 residues. Looked up from germline, CDR1 is MNHEY and CDR2 is SVGEGT. The V end was cut by 1 base, the J end by 2 bases, with 6 bases between. In DNA form, the CDR3 reads TGTGCCAGCAGTTACTTACTAACCTACGAGCAGTACTTC. As protein: CASSYLLTYEQYF.

This clonotype was counted a single time. This chain joins TRBV19 and TRBJ2-1, with 10 bases aligning to TRBD1. J gave up 7 bases and V 3 bases, and 9 bases lay outside the gene matches. Germline V gives CDR1 LNHDA, CDR2 SQIVND (reference sequence). The CDR3 sequence is 16 residues long. CDR3 coding DNA: TGTGCCAGTAGTATCAGCGGACAGGGGGTCGTTAATGAGCAGTTCTTC. It translates to CASSISGQGVVNEQFF. Looking up the rest from reference TRBV19 and TRBJ2-1 gives the full variable domain: DGGITQSPKYLFRKEGQNVTLSCEQNLNHDAMYWYRQDPGQGLRLIYYSQIVNDFQKGDIAEGYSVSREKKESFPLTVTSAQKNPTAFYLCASSISGQGVVNEQFFGPGTRLTVL.

The V and J genes are TRBV18 and TRBJ1-2; D ambiguous. The V end lost 0 bases, the J end lost 4 bases, and 12 bases lay between the germline ends. The CDR3 extends over 15 amino acids. CDR1 and CDR2 (germline): KGHSH, LQKENI. CDR3 amino acids: CASSPPPFRGYGYTF. CDR3 coding DNA: TGTGCCAGCTCACCACCTCCCTTCCGAGGCTATGGCTACACCTTC.

This sequence joins TRBV4-2 and TRBJ1-1; possible D gene TRBD1, 6 bases. The CDR3 length is 12 residues. V lost 4 bases to trimming and J lost 8 bases, with 11 bases between them. Per the germline V gene, CDR1 is LGHNA and CDR2 is YNFKEQ. For the CDR3, the DNA is TGTGCCAGCAGCCTCCCGGGACAAGAAGCTTTCTTT. This translates into CASSLPGQEAFF.

This clonotype was counted only a few times. This sequence joins TRBV7-9 and TRBJ2-5; TRBD2 aligns across 8 bases. V lost 1 base to trimming and J lost 4 bases; unmatched junction nucleotides: 11. Per the germline V gene, CDR1 is SEHNR and CDR2 is FQNEAQ (reference sequence). This CDR3 region has 17 residues. This CDR3 is CASSLGALAALGETQYF. CDR3 bases: TGTGCCAGCAGCTTAGGAGCACTAGCGGCCCTCGGAGAGACCCAGTACTTC.

This clonotype has more than one count but fewer than ten. This sequence joins TRBV2 and TRBJ2-7; no firm D call. V was clipped by 4 bases and J by 2 bases, with 0 bases between them. This CDR3 has 10 residues. Germline CDR1 and CDR2: SNHLY and FYNNEI. CDR3 DNA: TGTGCCAGCAGTGCCTACGAGCAGTACTTC. Encoded protein: CASSAYEQYF.

This chain connects TRBV20-1 to TRBJ2-5; a possible D gene is TRBD1 (6 bases). The V gene lost 0 bases and the J gene lost 4 bases, with 15 bases spanning the gap. The CDR3 has 15 residues. Germline CDR1 is DFQATT and CDR2 is SNEGSKA (reference sequence). Written as DNA, the CDR3 is TGCAGTGCTAGAGATGAGACAGGCGTCCGAGAGACCCAGTACTTC. It is translated as CSARDETGVRETQYF.

This clonotype was observed a few times. This chain uses TRBV5-1 with TRBJ2-1, with TRBD1 matching over 9 bases. The J segment lost 7 bases and the V segment lost 2 bases, leaving 4 bases of the junction unmatched. The length of the CDR3 is 14 residues. CDR1 is SGHRS, CDR2 YFSETQ, per germline. The CDR3 here is CASSFGTGRNEQFF. The CDR3 region has the DNA TGCGCCAGCAGCTTCGGGACAGGGAGAAATGAGCAGTTCTTC. The complete variable domain, with remaining parts taken from reference TRBV5-1 and TRBJ2-1, reads KAGVTQTPRYLIKTRGQQVTLSCSPISGHRSVSWYQQTPGQGLQFLFEYFSETQRNKGNFPGRFSGRQFSNSRSEMNVSTLELGDSALYLCASSFGTGRNEQFFGPGTRLTVL.

The sample holds a few counts of this clonotype. This chain links TRBV7-9 with TRBJ2-3; 7 bases align to TRBD1. Per germline, CDR1 SEHNR and CDR2 FQNEAQ (reference sequence). The CDR3 consists of 16 residues. The trim removed 4 bases at V and 0 bases at J, leaving 7 bases unmatched. CDR3 residues: CASSWRTGGSTDTQYF. Here the CDR3 DNA reads TGTGCCAGCAGCTGGAGGACAGGCGGGAGCACAGATACGCAGTATTTT.

There are a few counts of this clonotype. This chain connects TRBV21-1 to TRBJ2-1. TRBV21-1 is a pseudogene. The CDR3 is 15 amino acids. CDR3 in amino acids: CASSKSGRAYNEQFF. The CDR3 DNA sequence: TGTGCCAGCAGCAAATCGGGCAGAGCCTACAATGAGCAGTTCTTC.

In this sample, this clonotype turned up a few times. The chain couples TRBV20-1 to TRBJ2-3; weak D call: TRBD1 (5 bases). Germline-derived CDR1 and CDR2 are DFQATT and SNEGSKA (reference sequence). Trimming took 0 bases from V and 8 from J, leaving 15 bases between them. The CDR3 spans 14 residues. CDR3 coding DNA: TGCAGTGCTAGAGATTTACAGGAAGGGGTTACGCAGTATTTT. Its translation is CSARDLQEGVTQYF.

V gene TRBV18 combines with J gene TRBJ1-4, with D tentatively TRBD1 (6 bases). V gave up 1 base and J gave up 7 bases, with 16 bases separating them. Germline assignment: CDR1 KGHSH and CDR2 LQKENI. The CDR3 consists of 16 residues. CDR3 sequence reads: CASSPLAGAGGEKLFF. The CDR3 bases are TGTGCCAGCTCACCACTTGCAGGGGCCGGAGGTGAAAAACTGTTTTTT.

This clonotype was detected a few times. V gene TRBV29-1 combines with J gene TRBJ2-1; D not resolved. Trimming left V 7 bases short and J 4 bases short, with 11 bases between. The CDR3 has 12 residues. CDR1 is SQVTM and CDR2 is ANQGSEA in the germline V gene. CDR3 in DNA: TGCAGCGCCTCCGGACGGTACAATGAGCAGTTCTTC. As protein: CSASGRYNEQFF.